This TCR beta chain came from a study of blood T cell repertoires in COVID-19. In the study overall: T cells, B-cell-depleted T cells, or PBMCs supplied cDNA or gDNA.

The CDR3 is made up of 13 amino acids. V lost 6 bases, J lost 8 bases, and 16 bases lay in between. Germline assignment: CDR1 MNHEY and CDR2 SVGAGI. Original methodology: Amplified reference gene primers provided the basis for estimating nucleated cell counts. Sequencing was performed with immunoSEQ multiplex PCR; in TCRdb, only in-frame clones are kept and a portion is missing. That table is the source of V, J and clone size, and D and trimming were worked out from the DNA. The sample contains approximately 80,000 clones, approximately 85% of which appear only once. V is TRBV6-5 and J is TRBJ1-1; D might be TRBD1 (6 bases). This TCR came from a woman older than 75 with COVID-19, enrolled during active disease. The sequenced sample was peripheral blood. The DNA for the CDR3 is TGTGCCAGCAGGCGTGCCCCCACAGGGGAAGCTTTCTTT. This gives the protein CASRRAPTGEAFF.